The 28 T cell receptor beta chains reported below all come from one sample, sequenced in a study of T cell responses to AZD1222 COVID-19 vaccine. Method: immunoSEQ multiplex PCR; TCRdb's copy keeps in-frame clones and lacks some. This table holds 120,000 to 150,000 clones, about nine tenths found once. The sample was peripheral blood, taken on day 0 of MenACWY control vaccination. These receptors all stem from an adult in good health.

The chain links TRBV5-1 to TRBJ1-5; TRBD1 matches 11 bases. Germline assignment: CDR1 SGHRS and CDR2 YFSETQ. The CDR3 contains 18 residues. Trimming took 4 bases from V and 0 from J; bases not matched to a gene: 9. CDR3 DNA sequence: TGCGCCAGCAGCCGTGGGGACAGGGGGTTCAATAGCAATCAGCCCCAGCATTTT. It specifies CASSRGDRGFNSNQPQHF. Drawing the rest from reference TRBV5-1 and TRBJ1-5, the complete variable domain is KAGVTQTPRYLIKTRGQQVTLSCSPISGHRSVSWYQQTPGQGLQFLFEYFSETQRNKGNFPGRFSGRQFSNSRSEMNVSTLELGDSALYLCASSRGDRGFNSNQPQHFGDGTRLSIL.

The chain recombines TRBV27 with TRBJ2-3; 7 bases align to TRBD2. The CDR3 totals 15 residues. With V trimmed by 5 bases and J by 2 bases, 7 bases remained unmatched. Germline values: CDR1 MNHEY, CDR2 SMNVEV (reference sequence). The CDR3 here is CASSPRGETTDTQYF. Here the CDR3 DNA reads TGTGCCAGCAGTCCCCGGGGGGAGACCACAGATACGCAGTATTTT.

V gene TRBV9 combines with J gene TRBJ2-7, with 7 bases fitting TRBD1. This CDR3 comprises 15 residues. Germline CDR1 is SGDLS and CDR2 is YYNGEE. The V gene end was trimmed by 4 bases and the J gene end by 0 bases; junction bases not matched to a gene: 7. In DNA form, the CDR3 reads TGTGCCAGCAGCCCCCAACAGGGGAGCTCCTACGAGCAGTACTTC. Translation gives CASSPQQGSSYEQYF.

The CDR3 coding sequence is TGTGCCGGGGGGCAGGGGCTGAACACTGAAGCTTTCTTT. Its protein is CAGGQGLNTEAFF. This rearrangement joins TRBV28 to TRBJ1-1; tentative D call: TRBD1 (6 bases). The germline V and J ends were trimmed by 11 bases and 0 bases, with 13 bases remaining between them. The CDR3 loop spans 13 amino acids. Germline assignment: CDR1 MDHEN and CDR2 SYDVKM.

The chain is built from TRBV6-1 and TRBJ1-5; D gene unclear. Germline V gene data show CDR1 as MNHNS and CDR2 as SASEGT. The CDR3 extends over 17 amino acids. Trimming left V 0 bases short and J 7 bases short, with 19 bases between. The CDR3 region is CASSEASGKHGRQPQHF. The CDR3 nucleotides read TGTGCCAGCAGTGAAGCAAGCGGGAAACACGGACGACAGCCCCAGCATTTT.

This clone was seen only once. The sample has other DNA sequences that encode this CDR3 too. This chain links TRBV27 with TRBJ1-1; tentatively, D is TRBD1 (6 bases). This CDR3 is built from 13 residues. Germline CDR1 and CDR2: MNHEY and SMNVEV (reference sequence). V gave up 3 bases and J gave up 1 base, with 6 bases separating them. The CDR3 sequence: CASSFRGNTEAFF. CDR3 in DNA: TGTGCCAGCAGTTTCAGGGGGAACACTGAAGCTTTCTTT.

This clone turned up a few times. The CDR3 bases are TGTGCCAGCAATGGCGAATCCTATAATTCACCCCTCCACTTT. This codes for CASNGESYNSPLHF. The rearrangement links TRBV2 to TRBJ1-6; D uncertain. CDR3 length equals 14 residues. Trimming took off 7 bases at V and 1 base at J, with 8 bases between the two ends. Germline CDR1 reads SNHLY; CDR2 reads FYNNEI.

This chain uses TRBV6-5 with TRBJ1-2; tentative D call: TRBD1 (5 bases). Germline-derived CDR1 and CDR2 are MNHEY and SVGAGI. This CDR3 spans 15 amino acids. The V gene lost 4 bases and the J gene lost 3 bases, with 15 bases spanning the gap. CDR3 residues: CASSFQGGTYYGYTF. DNA of the CDR3: TGTGCCAGCAGTTTTCAGGGCGGAACTTACTATGGCTACACCTTC.

The chain carries TRBV19 and TRBJ2-1; TRBD1 matches 7 bases. Looked up from germline, CDR1 is LNHDA and CDR2 is SQIVND (reference sequence). Losses at the gene ends were 4 bases for V and 3 bases for J; bases not matched to a gene: 6. The CDR3 is 15 residues long. DNA for the CDR3: TGTGCCAGTAGTAGAGGGGGCCCGGGCTACAATGAGCAGTTCTTC. Amino acid sequence: CASSRGGPGYNEQFF.

The V gene is TRBV7-9, the J gene TRBJ2-7; no definite D call. Trimming shortened V by 2 bases and J by 3 bases, and 11 bases separated the two germline ends. Germline V gene sequence: CDR1 SEHNR, CDR2 FQNEAQ (reference sequence). The CDR3 covers 14 residues. CDR3 region: CASSLSANHYEQYF. The CDR3 nucleotides are TGTGCCAGCAGCTTATCAGCCAACCACTACGAGCAGTACTTC.

The chain carries TRBV5-1 and TRBJ1-4; D possibly corresponds to TRBD1 (6 bases). Germline CDR1 SGHRS, CDR2 YFSETQ. Trimming shortened V by 0 bases and J by 7 bases, and 10 bases separated the two germline ends. This CDR3 contains 14 residues. The CDR3 spells CASSLDRVGEKLFF. CDR3 coding DNA: TGCGCCAGCAGCTTGGACAGGGTTGGTGAAAAACTGTTTTTT.

The genes are TRBV5-4 and TRBJ2-1; D might be TRBD2 (7 bases). The length of the CDR3 is 17 residues. The V gene's germline CDR1 is SGHNT and CDR2 YYREEE (reference sequence). Trimming removed 0 bases from V and 7 bases from J, with 20 bases in between. CDR3 amino acids: CASSLDPGGAGVNEQFF. CDR3 bases: TGTGCCAGCAGCTTGGATCCGGGGGGCGCTGGTGTGAATGAGCAGTTCTTC.

The rearrangement joins TRBV12-3 or TRBV12-4 to TRBJ2-7; D not certain. Trimming removed 7 bases from V and 2 bases from J, with 9 bases in between. The CDR3 loop spans 12 amino acids. This CDR3 reads CASMDRTYEQYF. CDR3 DNA sequence: TGTGCCAGCATGGACCGAACCTACGAGCAGTACTTC.

This clone showed up just once. V is TRBV19 and J is TRBJ2-1, with TRBD1 matching 8 bases. The germline gives CDR1 LNHDA, CDR2 SQIVND (reference sequence). This CDR3 is built from 15 residues. Unmatched junction bases numbered 3, after V lost 5 bases and J lost 0 bases. The CDR3 DNA sequence: TGTGCCAGTAGTCCCACAGGGGGCTCCTACAATGAGCAGTTCTTC. The encoded protein is CASSPTGGSYNEQFF.

The table lists this clone with a count of one. The chain couples TRBV12-3 or TRBV12-4 to TRBJ1-5, with D unresolved. CDR3 length equals 12 residues. Trimming cost V 7 bases and J 3 bases, with 7 bases left between them. The CDR3 spells CASTRLNQPQHF. The CDR3 DNA sequence: TGTGCCAGCACACGGCTCAATCAGCCCCAGCATTTT.

This chain uses TRBV10-3 with TRBJ2-5; TRBD2 agrees at 10 bases. The junction had 8 bases not matched to a gene; V was cut back by 0 bases and J by 7 bases. This CDR3 spans 16 amino acids. The germline V gene encodes CDR1 ENHRY and CDR2 SYGVKD. The chain's CDR3 is CAISESAGGPMGTQYF. The CDR3 nucleotides are TGTGCCATCAGTGAGTCAGCGGGAGGGCCTATGGGGACCCAGTACTTC.

The chain uses TRBV24-1 and TRBJ1-1; 7 bases are shared with TRBD1. The CDR3 totals 14 residues. CDR1 is KGHDR and CDR2 is SFDVKD in the germline V gene. J was trimmed by 3 bases and V by 1 base; bases with no gene match: 1. The CDR3 DNA is TGTGCCACCAGTGATTTTCAGGGGGACACTGAAGCTTTCTTT. Its protein is CATSDFQGDTEAFF.

The V call is TRBV27, the J call TRBJ1-1; unclear D gene. In germline, CDR1 is MNHEY, CDR2 SMNVEV (reference sequence). Trimming took off 4 bases at V and 1 base at J, with 13 bases between the two ends. The CDR3 contains 15 residues. The CDR3 DNA sequence: TGTGCCAGCAGTTCCAACCCCGGTTCGAACACTGAAGCTTTCTTT. Translating it yields CASSSNPGSNTEAFF.

V is TRBV6-6 and J is TRBJ2-5; possible D gene TRBD2, 5 bases. The V and J ends lost 7 bases and 4 bases respectively, with 13 bases between them. The V gene's germline CDR1 is MNHNY and CDR2 SVGAGI (reference sequence). The CDR3 has 13 residues. The CDR3 here is CASISGGRETQYF. The CDR3 bases are TGTGCCAGCATTTCCGGCGGGCGAGAGACCCAGTACTTC.

This clone was counted a single time. The chain is built from TRBV5-4 and TRBJ1-1, with D unresolved. V gave up 7 bases and J gave up 1 base, with 14 bases separating them. Looked up from germline, CDR1 is SGHNT and CDR2 is YYREEE (reference sequence). The CDR3 is 14 residues long. Here the CDR3 reads CASRSRVKNTEAFF. CDR3 DNA sequence: TGTGCCAGCCGGTCGAGGGTGAAGAACACTGAAGCTTTCTTT.

This chain connects TRBV29-1 to TRBJ2-5; the match to TRBD1 covers 10 bases. From germline, CDR1 is SQVTM and CDR2 ANQGSEA. The CDR3 contains 12 residues. Germline trimming cut 7 bases from V and 5 bases from J; bases unmatched to any gene: 4. CDR3 amino acids: CSGRTGGETQYF. CDR3 sequence (DNA): TGCAGCGGGAGGACAGGGGGTGAGACCCAGTACTTC.

The chain uses TRBV5-1 and TRBJ1-2; 8 bases align to TRBD1. Germline V gene sequence: CDR1 SGHRS, CDR2 YFSETQ. Germline trimming cut 4 bases from V and 0 bases from J; bases unmatched to any gene: 5. The CDR3 extends over 15 amino acids. Written as DNA, the CDR3 is TGCGCCAGCAGCCCCGGACAGGGCGCTAACTATGGCTACACCTTC. Translating gives CASSPGQGANYGYTF.

The V gene is TRBV15, the J gene TRBJ2-2; D not certain. V lost 1 base to trimming and J lost 5 bases, with 8 bases between them. CDR1 LNHNV and CDR2 YYDKDF come from the germline V gene (reference sequence). This CDR3 region has 14 residues. The CDR3 sequence is CATSRVRETGELFF. CDR3 sequence (DNA): TGTGCCACCAGCAGAGTTCGCGAGACCGGGGAGCTGTTTTTT.

V and J are TRBV5-4 and TRBJ2-2, with 12 bases identical to TRBD2. The CDR3 has 16 residues. Germline V gene data show CDR1 as SGHNT and CDR2 as YYREEE (reference sequence). Trimming cost V 5 bases and J 4 bases; bases outside gene matches: 6. CDR3 DNA sequence: TGTGCCAGCAGGACTAGCGGGAGTAGCGGCACCGGGGAGCTGTTTTTT. This gives the protein CASRTSGSSGTGELFF.

The chain joins TRBV7-9 to TRBJ1-5; 8 bases are shared with TRBD1. Germline CDR1 SEHNR, CDR2 FQNEAQ (reference sequence). The CDR3 runs to 15 residues. V shed 4 bases and J 4 bases; nucleotides not matched to a gene: 6. The CDR3 is CASSSDRVANQPQHF. The DNA for the CDR3 is TGTGCCAGCAGCTCGGACAGGGTGGCAAATCAGCCCCAGCATTTT.

The chain couples TRBV9 to TRBJ2-2; TRBD2 matches 8 bases. CDR3 size: 16 residues. The junction had 6 bases not matched to a gene; V was cut back by 0 bases and J by 5 bases. CDR1 and CDR2 from the germline V gene are SGDLS and YYNGEE. The CDR3 loop is CASSVAGGPITGELFF. The CDR3 region has the DNA TGTGCCAGCAGCGTAGCGGGAGGGCCAATAACCGGGGAGCTGTTTTTT.

In this sample, this clone turned up once. This chain connects TRBV10-3 to TRBJ2-7, with 14 bases matching TRBD2. Germline V gives CDR1 ENHRY, CDR2 SYGVKD. The CDR3 sequence is 16 residues long. V lost 2 bases, J lost 0 bases, and 0 bases stayed unmatched. CDR3 coding DNA: TGTGCCATCAGTGAGGGACTAGCGGGGGGCTCCTACGAGCAGTACTTC. Residues: CAISEGLAGGSYEQYF.

The chain is built from TRBV9 and TRBJ2-3; D not resolved. The CDR3 extends over 15 amino acids. Trimming shortened V by 3 bases and J by 0 bases, and 11 bases separated the two germline ends. The V gene's germline CDR1 is SGDLS and CDR2 YYNGEE. CDR3 sequence (DNA): TGTGCCAGCAGCGCCGCTTCCGTCAGCACAGATACGCAGTATTTT. This sequence encodes CASSAASVSTDTQYF.